The entry that follows covers one T cell receptor (beta chain) sequence. This receptor's antigen is unknown. Base qualities are not at hand, and no much larger clone is one base apart. Enrolling through a virtual design, the prospective study's participants ranged in age from roughly 18 to 90 years and lived across 24 United States geographic areas. Cohort assignment in the prospective study relied on participant-reported clinical history from a screening survey and a study questionnaire. ImmuneRACE Cohort 3 recovered participants were defined by two consecutive negative NP/OP PCR tests, healthcare professional clearance, or symptom resolution. Mobile phlebotomists in the prospective study collected whole blood, serum and a nasopharyngeal or oropharyngeal swab from every participant. Over a 2-month period, participants in the prospective study had the option of providing additional blood draws and questionnaires. Before DNA extraction, blood samples from the prospective study were shipped at room temperature or frozen.

TCRbeta CDR3 regions were amplified from genomic DNA by means of the immunoSEQ Assay, a bias-controlled multiplex PCR. Turning to the authors' computational methods: Within the assay, amplification of reference gene primers was used to estimate how many nucleated cells each sample contained. Sequence reads were collapsed and filtered to measure the absolute abundance of every unique TCRbeta CDR3 rearrangement. Productive Simpson clonality was computed per sample as the square root of Simpson's diversity index over productive rearrangements. Sourced from immuneACCESS, this table was stored by TCRdb with only in-frame sequences that have V and J called. A share of the clones is absent; for the studies checked, an unresolved V gene accounts for under half, and the remainder has no known explanation. V, J and clone size derive from that table, while D and trimming were established from the DNA sequence. Within this sample are over 250,000 clones, with around 90% of them counted one time only. 2% to 3% of the sample goes to the ten largest clones.

Based on the germline V gene, the CDR1 and CDR2 sequences are SGHVS and FQNEAQ. The CDR3 covers 15 residues, taking in both the cysteine and the phenylalanine. Only CDR3 DNA is held: 45 bases, read in frame from base 1. Trimming leaves V shorter by 3 bases and J shorter by 2 bases, with the junction holding 3 bases beyond the gene matches. The data were obtained in a study of blood T cell repertoires in COVID-19 (dated by TCRdb to 2020 to 2022). Background for the entire study: The collaborator samples originated in the United States, Italy and Spain and spanned the acute and convalescent phases of COVID-19. The prospective study material was composed of cDNA or gDNA derived from T cells, B-cell-depleted T cells, or PBMCs. Subjects who had been exposed to COVID-19, were actively infected with it, or had recovered from it provided the deeply sampled blood TCRbeta repertoires that made up the dataset. The repertoires were released in a freely available public database intended as a resource for research on the immune response to SARS-CoV-2. Samples were obtained from the ongoing ImmuneRACE study (first 160 participants) and from about 1,300 subjects provided by 6 global collaborators. Sample metadata almost always included a de-identified subject ID, COVID-19 status, age in years and sex. Where available, HLA class I and class II types were obtained from metadata supplied by the sample provider rather than from assay-based typing. The investigation overall reported the following: Clinical and demographic metadata were provided uncurated, with the amount varying by source and participant.

Sequencing used PBMCs or T cells enriched from blood (not recorded which). The chain employs TRBV7-8 and TRBJ2-2; TRBD1 aligns with 7 central bases. This sequence originates from a man in his sixties who had recovered from COVID-19. The sequenced DNA: TGTGCCAGCAGCTTGCAGGGGGAAAACACCGGGGAGCTGTTTTTT. Its product reads: CASSLQGENTGELFF.